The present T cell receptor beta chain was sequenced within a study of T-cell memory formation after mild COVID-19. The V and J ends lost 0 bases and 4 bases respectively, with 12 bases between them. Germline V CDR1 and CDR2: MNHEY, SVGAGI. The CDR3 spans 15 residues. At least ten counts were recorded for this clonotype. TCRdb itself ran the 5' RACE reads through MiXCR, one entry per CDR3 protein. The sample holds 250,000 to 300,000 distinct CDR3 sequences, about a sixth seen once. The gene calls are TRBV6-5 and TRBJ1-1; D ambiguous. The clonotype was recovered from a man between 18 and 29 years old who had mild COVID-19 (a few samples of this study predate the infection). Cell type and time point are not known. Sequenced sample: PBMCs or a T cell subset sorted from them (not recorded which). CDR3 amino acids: CASSYSVAGGTEAFF. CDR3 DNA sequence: TGTGCCAGCAGTTACTCGGTAGCTGGAGGCACTGAAGCTTTCTTT.